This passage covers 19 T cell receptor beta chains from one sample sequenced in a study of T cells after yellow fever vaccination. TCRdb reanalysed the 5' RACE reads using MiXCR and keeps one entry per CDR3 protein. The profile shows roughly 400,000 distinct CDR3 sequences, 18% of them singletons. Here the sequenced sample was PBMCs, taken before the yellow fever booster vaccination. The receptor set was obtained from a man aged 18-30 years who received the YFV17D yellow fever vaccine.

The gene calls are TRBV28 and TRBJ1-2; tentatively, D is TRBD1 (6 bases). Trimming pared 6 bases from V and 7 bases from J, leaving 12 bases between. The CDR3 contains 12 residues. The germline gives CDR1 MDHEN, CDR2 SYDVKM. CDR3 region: CASRTGGGGYTF. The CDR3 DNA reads TGTGCCAGCAGGACCGGGGGCGGTGGCTACACCTTC.

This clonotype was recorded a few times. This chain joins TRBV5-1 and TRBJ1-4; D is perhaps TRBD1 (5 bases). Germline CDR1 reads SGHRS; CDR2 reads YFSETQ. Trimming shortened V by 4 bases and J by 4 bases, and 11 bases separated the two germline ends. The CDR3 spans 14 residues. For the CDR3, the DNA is TGCGCCAGCAGCCTCCAGGGTTATAATGAAAAACTGTTTTTT. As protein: CASSLQGYNEKLFF.

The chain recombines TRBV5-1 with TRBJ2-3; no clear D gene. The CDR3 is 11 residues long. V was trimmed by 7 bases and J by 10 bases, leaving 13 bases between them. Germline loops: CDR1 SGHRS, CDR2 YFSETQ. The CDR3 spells CASGPELAQYF. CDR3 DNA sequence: TGCGCCAGCGGGCCGGAGTTAGCGCAGTATTTT.

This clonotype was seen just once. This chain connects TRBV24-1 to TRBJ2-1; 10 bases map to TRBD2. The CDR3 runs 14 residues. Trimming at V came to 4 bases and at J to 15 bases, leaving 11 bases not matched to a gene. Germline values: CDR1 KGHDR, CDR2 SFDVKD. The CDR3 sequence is CATSDTGTSASRFF. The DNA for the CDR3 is TGTGCCACCAGTGACACCGGGACTAGCGCCTCTCGGTTCTTC.

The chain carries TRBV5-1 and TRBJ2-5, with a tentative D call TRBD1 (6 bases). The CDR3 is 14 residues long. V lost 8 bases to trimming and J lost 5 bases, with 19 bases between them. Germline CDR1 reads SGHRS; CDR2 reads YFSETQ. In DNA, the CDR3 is TGCGCCAGTACCTTACAGGGTTTGAGGGAGACCCAGTACTTC. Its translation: CASTLQGLRETQYF.

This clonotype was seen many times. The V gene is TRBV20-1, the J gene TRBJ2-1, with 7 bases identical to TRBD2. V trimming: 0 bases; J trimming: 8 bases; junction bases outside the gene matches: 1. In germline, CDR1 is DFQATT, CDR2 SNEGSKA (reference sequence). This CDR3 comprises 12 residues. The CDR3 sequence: CSAREGGDEQFF. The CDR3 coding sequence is TGCAGTGCTAGAGAGGGGGGGGATGAGCAGTTCTTC.

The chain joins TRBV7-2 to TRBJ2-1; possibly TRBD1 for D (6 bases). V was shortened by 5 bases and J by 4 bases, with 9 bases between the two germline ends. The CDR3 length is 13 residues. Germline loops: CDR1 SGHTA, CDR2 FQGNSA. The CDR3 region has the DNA TGTGCCAGCAGCCGGACAGAGTACAATGAGCAGTTCTTC. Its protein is CASSRTEYNEQFF.

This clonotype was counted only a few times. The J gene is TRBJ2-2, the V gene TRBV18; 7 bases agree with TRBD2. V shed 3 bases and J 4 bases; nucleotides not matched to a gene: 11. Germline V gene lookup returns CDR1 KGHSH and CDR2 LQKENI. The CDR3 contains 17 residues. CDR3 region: CASSPPIGLGGTGELFF. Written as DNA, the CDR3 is TGTGCCAGCTCACCTCCCATCGGACTAGGCGGCACCGGGGAGCTGTTTTTT.

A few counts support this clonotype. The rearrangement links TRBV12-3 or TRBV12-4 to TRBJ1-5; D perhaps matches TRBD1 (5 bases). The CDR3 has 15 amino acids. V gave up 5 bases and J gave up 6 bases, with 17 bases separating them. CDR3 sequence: CASSGVSGAGQPQHF. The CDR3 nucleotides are TGTGCCAGCAGTGGGGTTAGCGGGGCCGGTCAGCCCCAGCATTTT.

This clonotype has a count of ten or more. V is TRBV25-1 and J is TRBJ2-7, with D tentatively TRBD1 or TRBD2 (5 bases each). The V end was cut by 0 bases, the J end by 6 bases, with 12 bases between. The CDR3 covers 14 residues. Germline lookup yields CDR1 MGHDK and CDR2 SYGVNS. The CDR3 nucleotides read TGTGCCAGCAGTGAATATGGTGGGGGTGGCGAGCAGTACTTC. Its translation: CASSEYGGGGEQYF.

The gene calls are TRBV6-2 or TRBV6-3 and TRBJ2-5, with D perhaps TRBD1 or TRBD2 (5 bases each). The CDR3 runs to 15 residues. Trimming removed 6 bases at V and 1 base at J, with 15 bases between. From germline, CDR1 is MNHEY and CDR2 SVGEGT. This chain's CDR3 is CASSYPGRAQETQYF. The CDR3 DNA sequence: TGTGCCAGCAGCTACCCAGGGCGGGCCCAAGAGACCCAGTACTTC.

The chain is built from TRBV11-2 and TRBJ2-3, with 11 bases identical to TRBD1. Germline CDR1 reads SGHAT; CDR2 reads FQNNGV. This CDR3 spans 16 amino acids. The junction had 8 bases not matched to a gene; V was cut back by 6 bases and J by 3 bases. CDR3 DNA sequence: TGTGCCAGCAGTCACGGACAGGGGGCTGTGACAGATACGCAGTATTTT. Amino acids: CASSHGQGAVTDTQYF.

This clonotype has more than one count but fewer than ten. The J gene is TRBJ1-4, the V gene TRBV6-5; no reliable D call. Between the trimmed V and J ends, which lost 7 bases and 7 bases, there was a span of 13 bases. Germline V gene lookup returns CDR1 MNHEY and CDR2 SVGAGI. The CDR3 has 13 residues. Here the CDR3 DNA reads TGTGCCAGCATGCGACTAGGAGGTGAAAAACTGTTTTTT. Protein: CASMRLGGEKLFF.

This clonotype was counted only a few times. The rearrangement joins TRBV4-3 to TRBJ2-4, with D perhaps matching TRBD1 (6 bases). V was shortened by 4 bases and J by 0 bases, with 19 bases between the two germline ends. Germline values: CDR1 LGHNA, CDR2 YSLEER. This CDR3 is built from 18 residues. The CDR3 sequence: CASSRWGPGQIAKNIQYF. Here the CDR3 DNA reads TGCGCCAGCAGCCGATGGGGGCCCGGGCAAATAGCCAAAAACATTCAGTACTTC.

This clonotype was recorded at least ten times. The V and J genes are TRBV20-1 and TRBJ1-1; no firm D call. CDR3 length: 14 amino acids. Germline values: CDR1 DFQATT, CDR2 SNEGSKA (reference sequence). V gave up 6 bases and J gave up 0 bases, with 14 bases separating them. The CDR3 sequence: CSALPGTLNTEAFF. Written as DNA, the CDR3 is TGCAGTGCCCTTCCAGGAACCTTGAACACTGAAGCTTTCTTT.

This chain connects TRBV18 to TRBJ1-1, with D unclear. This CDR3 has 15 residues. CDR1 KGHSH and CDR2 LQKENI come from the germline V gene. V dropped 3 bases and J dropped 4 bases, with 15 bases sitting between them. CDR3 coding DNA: TGTGCCAGCTCACCGAGGGAATCCAGAGGCACTGAAGCTTTCTTT. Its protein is CASSPRESRGTEAFF.

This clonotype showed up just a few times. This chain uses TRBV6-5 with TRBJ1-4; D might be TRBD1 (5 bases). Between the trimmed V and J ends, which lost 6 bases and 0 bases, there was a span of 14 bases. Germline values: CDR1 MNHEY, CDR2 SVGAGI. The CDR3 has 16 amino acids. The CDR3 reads CASSRDGIATNEKLFF. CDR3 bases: TGTGCCAGCAGCCGGGACGGAATTGCAACTAATGAAAAACTGTTTTTT.

This CDR3 is CASSQAPGQGHYGYTF. In DNA, the CDR3 is TGCGCCAGCAGCCAAGCGCCGGGACAGGGTCACTATGGCTACACCTTC. The rearrangement joins TRBV4-3 to TRBJ1-2; TRBD1 aligns across 9 bases. CDR1 and CDR2 from the germline V gene are LGHNA and YSLEER. CDR3 length: 16 amino acids. V shed 1 base and J 3 bases; nucleotides not matched to a gene: 6.

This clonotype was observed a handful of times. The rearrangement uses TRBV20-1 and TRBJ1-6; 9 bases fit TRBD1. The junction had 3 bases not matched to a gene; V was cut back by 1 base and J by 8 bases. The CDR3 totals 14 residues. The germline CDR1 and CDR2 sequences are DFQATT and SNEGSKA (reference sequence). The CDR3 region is CSARGGQGYSPLHF. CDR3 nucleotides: TGCAGTGCTAGAGGGGGACAGGGATATTCACCCCTCCACTTT.